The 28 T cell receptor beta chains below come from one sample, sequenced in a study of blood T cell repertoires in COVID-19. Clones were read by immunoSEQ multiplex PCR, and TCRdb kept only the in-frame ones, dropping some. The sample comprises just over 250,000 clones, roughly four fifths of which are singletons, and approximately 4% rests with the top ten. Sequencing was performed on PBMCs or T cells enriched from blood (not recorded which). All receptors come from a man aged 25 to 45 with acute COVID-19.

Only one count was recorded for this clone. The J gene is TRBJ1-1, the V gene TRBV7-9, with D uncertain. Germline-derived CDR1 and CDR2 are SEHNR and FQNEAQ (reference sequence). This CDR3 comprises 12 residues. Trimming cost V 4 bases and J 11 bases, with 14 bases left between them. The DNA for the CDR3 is TGTGCCAGCAGCTCCCCCGGGGAAGCGGCTTTCTTT. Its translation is CASSSPGEAAFF.

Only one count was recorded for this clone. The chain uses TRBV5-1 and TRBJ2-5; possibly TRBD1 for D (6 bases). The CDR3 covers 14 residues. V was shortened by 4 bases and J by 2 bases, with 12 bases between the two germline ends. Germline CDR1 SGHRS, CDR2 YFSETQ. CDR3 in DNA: TGCGCCAGCAGCAGGGACATTACGCAAGAGACCCAGTACTTC. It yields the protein CASSRDITQETQYF.

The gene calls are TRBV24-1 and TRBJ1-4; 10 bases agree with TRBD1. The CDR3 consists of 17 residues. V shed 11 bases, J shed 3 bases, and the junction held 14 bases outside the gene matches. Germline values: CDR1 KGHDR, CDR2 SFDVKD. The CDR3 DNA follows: TGTGCCAACAGCCGGGACAGGGGATTCGTAGCTAATGAAAAACTGTTTTTT. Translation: CANSRDRGFVANEKLFF.

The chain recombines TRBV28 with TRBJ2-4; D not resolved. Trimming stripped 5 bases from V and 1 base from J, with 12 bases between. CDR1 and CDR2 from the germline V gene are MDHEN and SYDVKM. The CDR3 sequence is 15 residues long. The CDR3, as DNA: TGTGCCAGCAGTCGATCTGGCAGTGCCAAAAACATTCAGTACTTC. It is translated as CASSRSGSAKNIQYF.

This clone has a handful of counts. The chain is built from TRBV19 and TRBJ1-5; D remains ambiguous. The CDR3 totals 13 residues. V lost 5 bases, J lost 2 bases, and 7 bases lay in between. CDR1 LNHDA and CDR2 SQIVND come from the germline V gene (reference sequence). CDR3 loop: CASSWQGNQPQHF. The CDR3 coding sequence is TGTGCCAGTAGTTGGCAGGGCAATCAGCCCCAGCATTTT.

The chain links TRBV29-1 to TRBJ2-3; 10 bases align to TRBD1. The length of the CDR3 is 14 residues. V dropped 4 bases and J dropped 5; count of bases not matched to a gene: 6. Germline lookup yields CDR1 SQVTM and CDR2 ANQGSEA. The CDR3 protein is CSVVGTGAGDTQYF. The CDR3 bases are TGCAGCGTTGTAGGGACAGGGGCTGGAGATACGCAGTATTTT.

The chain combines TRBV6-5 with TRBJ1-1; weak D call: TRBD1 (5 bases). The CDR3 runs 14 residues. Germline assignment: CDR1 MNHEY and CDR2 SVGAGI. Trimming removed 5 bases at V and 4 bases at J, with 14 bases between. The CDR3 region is CASSPDITTTEAFF. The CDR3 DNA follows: TGTGCCAGCAGTCCGGACATCACGACCACTGAAGCTTTCTTT.

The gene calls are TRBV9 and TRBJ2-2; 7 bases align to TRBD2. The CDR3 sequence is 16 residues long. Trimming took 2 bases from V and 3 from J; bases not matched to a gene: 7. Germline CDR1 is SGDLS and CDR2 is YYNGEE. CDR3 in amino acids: CASSVRTRSDTGELFF. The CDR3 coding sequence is TGTGCCAGCAGCGTGAGGACTAGGTCCGACACCGGGGAGCTGTTTTTT.

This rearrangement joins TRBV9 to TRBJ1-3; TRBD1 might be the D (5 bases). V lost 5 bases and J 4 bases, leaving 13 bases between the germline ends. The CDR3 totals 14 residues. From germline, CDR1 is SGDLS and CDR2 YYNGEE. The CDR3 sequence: CASSPPGIGNTIYF. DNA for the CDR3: TGTGCCAGCAGTCCACCAGGGATCGGAAACACCATATATTTT.

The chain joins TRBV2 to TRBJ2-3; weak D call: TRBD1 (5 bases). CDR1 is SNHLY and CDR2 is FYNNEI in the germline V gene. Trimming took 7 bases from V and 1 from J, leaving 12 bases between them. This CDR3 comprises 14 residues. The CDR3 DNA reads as TGTGCCAGCACGATAGGCAGGGGCACAGATACGCAGTATTTT. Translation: CASTIGRGTDTQYF.

The CDR3 region has the DNA TGTGCCAGTCAGTCCATTAGTAGTGGGACAGGGGCCACTGAAGCTTTCTTT. Protein: CASQSISSGTGATEAFF. This chain uses TRBV19 with TRBJ1-1, with 10 bases that match TRBD1. The CDR3 is made up of 17 amino acids. The V segment lost 8 bases and the J segment 4 bases; nucleotides outside the gene matches: 16. From germline, CDR1 is LNHDA and CDR2 SQIVND (reference sequence).

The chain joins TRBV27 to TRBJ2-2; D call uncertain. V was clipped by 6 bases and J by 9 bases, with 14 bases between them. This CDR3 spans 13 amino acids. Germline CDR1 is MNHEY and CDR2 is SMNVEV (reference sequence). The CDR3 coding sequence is TGTGCCAGCAGAATTCAACAGTCCCGGGAGCTGTTTTTT. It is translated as CASRIQQSRELFF.

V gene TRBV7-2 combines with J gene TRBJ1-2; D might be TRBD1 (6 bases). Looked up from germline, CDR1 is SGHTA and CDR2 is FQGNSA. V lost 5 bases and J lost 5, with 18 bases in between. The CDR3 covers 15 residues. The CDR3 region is CASSPFIGQTYGYTF. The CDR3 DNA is TGTGCCAGCAGCCCCTTCATAGGACAGACTTATGGCTACACCTTC.

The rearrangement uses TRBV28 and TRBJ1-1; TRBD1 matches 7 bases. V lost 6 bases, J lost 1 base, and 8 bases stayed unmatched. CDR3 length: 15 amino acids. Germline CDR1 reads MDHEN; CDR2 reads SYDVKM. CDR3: CASRATGQANTEAFF. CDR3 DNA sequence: TGTGCCAGCAGAGCTACTGGACAGGCGAACACTGAAGCTTTCTTT.

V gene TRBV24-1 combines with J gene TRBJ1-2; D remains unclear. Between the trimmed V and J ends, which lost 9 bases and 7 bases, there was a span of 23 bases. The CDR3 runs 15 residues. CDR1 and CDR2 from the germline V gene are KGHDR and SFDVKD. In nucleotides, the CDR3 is TGTGCCACCCAAGCTTCTCTGGTGGCGGGTTTTGGCTACACCTTC. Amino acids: CATQASLVAGFGYTF.

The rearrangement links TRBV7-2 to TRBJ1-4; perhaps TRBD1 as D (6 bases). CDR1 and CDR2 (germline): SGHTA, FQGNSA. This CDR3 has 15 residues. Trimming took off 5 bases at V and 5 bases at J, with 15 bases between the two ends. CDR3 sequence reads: CASSTWTARNEKLFF. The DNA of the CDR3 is TGTGCCAGCAGCACTTGGACAGCCCGAAATGAAAAACTGTTTTTT.

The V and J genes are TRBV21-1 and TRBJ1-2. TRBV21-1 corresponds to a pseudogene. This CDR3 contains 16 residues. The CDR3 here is CASSKGREGPDYGYTF. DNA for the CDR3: TGTGCCAGCAGCAAAGGAAGGGAGGGCCCCGACTATGGCTACACCTTC.

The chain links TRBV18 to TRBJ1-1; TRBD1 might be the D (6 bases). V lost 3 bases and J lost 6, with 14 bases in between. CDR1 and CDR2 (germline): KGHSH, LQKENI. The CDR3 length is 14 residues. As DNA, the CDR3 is TGTGCCAGCTCACCGCAACAGGGCGGGCCTGAAGCTTTCTTT. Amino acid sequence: CASSPQQGGPEAFF.

In DNA form, the CDR3 reads TGTGCCAGCAGCTTGAGGGGACAGGCCTCCTATGGCTACACCTTC. Translating gives CASSLRGQASYGYTF. The rearrangement joins TRBV7-8 to TRBJ1-2; TRBD1 agrees at 8 bases. Losses at the gene ends were 3 bases for V and 4 bases for J; bases not matched to a gene: 7. CDR3 length equals 15 residues. The germline CDR1 and CDR2 sequences are SGHVS and FQNEAQ.

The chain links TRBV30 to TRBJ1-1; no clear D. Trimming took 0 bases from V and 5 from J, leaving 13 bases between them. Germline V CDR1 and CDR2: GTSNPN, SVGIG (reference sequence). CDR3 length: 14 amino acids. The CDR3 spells CAWSVDCPGTEAFF. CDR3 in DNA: TGTGCCTGGAGTGTCGACTGCCCGGGAACTGAAGCTTTCTTT.

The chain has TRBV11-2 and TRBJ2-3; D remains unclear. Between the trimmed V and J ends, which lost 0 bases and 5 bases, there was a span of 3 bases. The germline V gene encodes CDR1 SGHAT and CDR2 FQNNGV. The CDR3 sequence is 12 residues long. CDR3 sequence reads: CASSLDIDTQYF. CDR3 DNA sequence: TGTGCCAGCAGCTTAGACATAGATACGCAGTATTTT.

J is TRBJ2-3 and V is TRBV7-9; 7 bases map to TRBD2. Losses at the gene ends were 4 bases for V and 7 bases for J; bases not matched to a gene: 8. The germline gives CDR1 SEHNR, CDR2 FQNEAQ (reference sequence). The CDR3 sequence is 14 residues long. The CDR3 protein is CASSSARGGNTQYF. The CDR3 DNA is TGTGCCAGCAGCTCAGCCCGCGGGGGAAATACGCAGTATTTT.

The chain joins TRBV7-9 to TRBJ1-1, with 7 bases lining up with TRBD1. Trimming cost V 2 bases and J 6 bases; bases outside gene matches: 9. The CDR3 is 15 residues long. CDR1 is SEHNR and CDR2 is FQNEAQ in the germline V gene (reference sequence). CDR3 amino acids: CASSLPDRAGAEAFF. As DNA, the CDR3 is TGTGCCAGCAGCTTACCTGACAGGGCCGGGGCTGAAGCTTTCTTT.

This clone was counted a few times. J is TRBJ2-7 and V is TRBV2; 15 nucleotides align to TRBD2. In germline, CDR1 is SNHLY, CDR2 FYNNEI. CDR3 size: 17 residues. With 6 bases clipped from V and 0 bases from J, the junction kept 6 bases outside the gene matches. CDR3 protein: CASRRGLAGGSSYEQYV. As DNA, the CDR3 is TGTGCCAGCAGACGGGGACTAGCGGGGGGTAGCTCCTACGAGCAGTACGTC.

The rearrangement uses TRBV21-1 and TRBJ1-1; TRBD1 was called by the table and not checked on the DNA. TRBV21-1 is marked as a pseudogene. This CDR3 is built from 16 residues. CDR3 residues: CASSKIPGHVNTEAFF. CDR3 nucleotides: TGTGCCAGCAGCAAGATACCGGGACATGTGAACACTGAAGCTTTCTTT.

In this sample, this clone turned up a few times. CDR3 residues: CATSDGQINEKLFF. The CDR3 DNA reads TGTGCCACCAGTGACGGACAGATAAATGAAAAACTGTTTTTT. This chain connects TRBV24-1 to TRBJ1-4; tentative D call: TRBD1 (6 bases). Trimming removed 4 bases from V and 5 bases from J, with 10 bases in between. The CDR3 covers 14 residues. Germline-derived CDR1 and CDR2 are KGHDR and SFDVKD.

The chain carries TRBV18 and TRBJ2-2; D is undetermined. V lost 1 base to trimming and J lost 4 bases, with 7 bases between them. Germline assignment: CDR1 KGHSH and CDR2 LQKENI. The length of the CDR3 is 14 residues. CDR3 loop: CASSPLQSTGELFF. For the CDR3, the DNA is TGTGCCAGCTCACCACTACAGTCCACCGGGGAGCTGTTTTTT.

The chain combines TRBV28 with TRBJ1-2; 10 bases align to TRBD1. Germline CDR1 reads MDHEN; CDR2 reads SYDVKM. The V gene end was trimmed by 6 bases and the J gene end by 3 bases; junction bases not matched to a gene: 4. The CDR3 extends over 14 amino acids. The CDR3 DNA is TGTGCCAGCAGACGGACAGGGGGTTACTATGGCTACACCTTC. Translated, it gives CASRRTGGYYGYTF.